A selection of T cell receptor beta chains follows, all from one sample in a study of radiation and T cells in renal cell carcinoma. TCRdb keeps only in-frame clones here, not all; method: immunoSEQ multiplex PCR. The table includes about 100,000 clones, around 80% detected once. Source: blood, taken from a patient whose treatment included radiotherapy and nephrectomy. These receptors were taken from a man aged 60 to 75 with renal cell carcinoma. Both conserved end residues are part of each CDR3. D genes are given only for firm matches. Rows give clone size only sometimes, using once, few, many, or a class for an expanded clone.

V: TRBV6-5; length: 15; J: TRBJ2-2; D: .; size: .; CDR3: CASSYHGQNTGELFF; DNA: TGTGCCAGCAGTTACCACGGCCAGAACACCGGGGAGCTGTTTTTT
V: TRBV7-9; length: 15; J: TRBJ2-7; D: TRBD2; size: .; CDR3: CASRNGRTPAYEQYF; DNA: TGTGCCAGCAGGAACGGGAGGACACCCGCCTACGAGCAGTACTTC
V: TRBV7-3; length: 13; J: TRBJ2-6; D: .; size: .; CDR3: CASSETGANVLTF; DNA: TGTGCCAGCAGCGAAACGGGGGCCAACGTCCTGACTTTC
V: TRBV14; length: 18; J: TRBJ2-1; D: TRBD1; size: .; CDR3: CASSQWGTGRVVDNEQFF; DNA: TGTGCCAGCAGCCAATGGGGGACAGGGAGGGTCGTGGACAATGAGCAGTTCTTC
V: TRBV30; length: 11; J: TRBJ2-7; D: .; size: .; CDR3: CACRVAYEQYF; DNA: TGTGCCTGCAGGGTGGCCTACGAGCAGTACTTC
V: TRBV10-3; length: 16; J: TRBJ2-1; D: .; size: .; CDR3: CAISDRGGSTYNEQFF; DNA: TGTGCCATCAGTGATAGGGGGGGCTCTACCTACAATGAGCAGTTCTTC
V: TRBV6-6; length: 14; J: TRBJ2-2; D: .; size: .; CDR3: CASSYSRDTGELFF; DNA: TGTGCCAGCAGTTACTCGCGAGACACCGGGGAGCTGTTTTTT
V: TRBV29-1; length: 14; J: TRBJ2-5; D: TRBD1; size: .; CDR3: CSVPQGAGVETQYF; DNA: TGCAGCGTTCCTCAGGGGGCGGGCGTCGAGACCCAGTACTTC
V: TRBV7-2; length: 15; J: TRBJ2-3; D: .; size: .; CDR3: CASSLGYTSTDTQYF; DNA: TGTGCCAGCAGCTTAGGCTACACATCCACAGATACGCAGTATTTT
V: TRBV29-1; length: 13; J: TRBJ1-1; D: .; size: few; CDR3: CSVDGALNTEAFF; DNA: TGCAGCGTTGACGGAGCGCTGAACACTGAAGCTTTCTTT
V: TRBV9; length: 15; J: TRBJ1-1; D: TRBD1; size: few; CDR3: CASSAWDRQNTEAFF; DNA: TGTGCCAGCAGCGCTTGGGACAGGCAAAACACTGAAGCTTTCTTT
V: TRBV4-1; length: 16; J: TRBJ1-4; D: TRBD1; size: .; CDR3: CASSQGQGAGNEKLFF; DNA: TGCGCCAGCAGCCAGGGACAGGGGGCCGGTAATGAAAAACTGTTTTTT
V: TRBV19; length: 18; J: TRBJ2-1; D: TRBD2; size: .; CDR3: CASTKAGPGGTSGNEQFF; DNA: TGTGCCAGTACCAAGGCAGGGCCTGGGGGGACTAGCGGGAATGAGCAGTTCTTC
V: TRBV7-6; length: 16; J: TRBJ2-6; D: TRBD1; size: .; CDR3: CASSLDRISGANVLTF; DNA: TGTGCCAGCAGCTTGGACAGGATCTCTGGGGCCAACGTCCTGACTTTC
V: TRBV5-4; length: 13; J: TRBJ1-3; D: .; size: .; CDR3: CASSQDPGSTIYF; DNA: TGTGCCAGCAGCCAGGACCCTGGAAGCACCATATATTTT
V: TRBV30; length: 16; J: TRBJ2-3; D: TRBD2; size: once; CDR3: CAWSVGTSGSQDTQYF; DNA: TGTGCCTGGAGTGTAGGGACTAGCGGGAGTCAAGATACGCAGTATTTT
V: TRBV4-2; length: 15; J: TRBJ2-1; D: .; size: .; CDR3: CASSQASSSYNEQFF; DNA: TGTGCCAGCAGCCAAGCTAGTAGCTCCTACAATGAGCAGTTCTTC
V: TRBV2; length: 15; J: TRBJ1-4; D: TRBD1; size: .; CDR3: CASSADRGTNEKLFF; DNA: TGTGCCAGCAGTGCGGACAGGGGAACTAATGAAAAACTGTTTTTT
V: TRBV30; length: 16; J: TRBJ1-4; D: .; size: few; CDR3: CAWSVGGQTDNEKLFF; DNA: TGTGCCTGGAGTGTAGGTGGGCAGACTGATAATGAAAAACTGTTTTTT
V: TRBV7-6; length: 15; J: TRBJ2-7; D: TRBD2; size: .; CDR3: CASSVLAGPFYEQYF; DNA: TGTGCCAGCAGCGTTTTAGCGGGACCCTTCTACGAGCAGTACTTC
V: TRBV7-7; length: 15; J: TRBJ2-2; D: TRBD1; size: .; CDR3: CASSLGTGNTGELFF; DNA: TGTGCCAGCAGCTTAGGGACAGGGAACACCGGGGAGCTGTTTTTT
V: TRBV7-2; length: 15; J: TRBJ2-7; D: TRBD2; size: .; CDR3: CASSLVASGSREQYF; DNA: TGTGCCAGCAGCTTAGTAGCTAGCGGGAGTCGCGAGCAGTACTTC
V: TRBV7-2; length: 15; J: TRBJ1-3; D: .; size: .; CDR3: CASSRGPSSGNTIYF; DNA: TGTGCCAGCAGCCGCGGCCCTAGCTCTGGAAACACCATATATTTT
V: TRBV6-5; length: 16; J: TRBJ2-5; D: TRBD2; size: .; CDR3: CASSYSKLAGLETQYF; DNA: TGTGCCAGCAGTTACTCGAAACTAGCGGGATTAGAGACCCAGTACTTC
V: TRBV11-2; length: 15; J: TRBJ2-3; D: TRBD1; size: .; CDR3: CASSPGTASTDTQYF; DNA: TGTGCCAGCAGCCCAGGGACAGCTAGCACAGATACGCAGTATTTT
V: TRBV6-4; length: 15; J: TRBJ1-2; D: TRBD1; size: .; CDR3: CASSPPKGASYGYTF; DNA: TGTGCCAGCAGCCCCCCTAAGGGGGCTAGTTATGGCTACACCTTC
V: TRBV28; length: 15; J: TRBJ2-7; D: TRBD1; size: few; CDR3: CASRGTGTGPYEQYF; DNA: TGTGCCAGCAGGGGAACCGGGACAGGGCCCTACGAGCAGTACTTC
V: TRBV2; length: 15; J: TRBJ1-4; D: .; size: .; CDR3: CASSAKGGSNEKLFF; DNA: TGTGCCAGCAGCGCAAAGGGGGGGTCAAATGAAAAACTGTTTTTT
V: TRBV5-1; length: 15; J: TRBJ2-3; D: .; size: .; CDR3: CASNGRGSSTDTQYF; DNA: TGCGCCAGCAATGGAAGGGGGTCCAGCACAGATACGCAGTATTTT
V: TRBV7-9; length: 17; J: TRBJ2-5; D: TRBD2; size: .; CDR3: CASSLGVAGANQETQYF; DNA: TGTGCCAGCAGCTTGGGTGTAGCGGGAGCTAACCAAGAGACCCAGTACTTC
V: TRBV10-2; length: 15; J: TRBJ1-1; D: TRBD1; size: .; CDR3: CASRRDGQAYTEAFF; DNA: TGCGCCAGCAGGAGAGACGGACAGGCTTACACTGAAGCTTTCTTT
V: TRBV28; length: 11; J: TRBJ2-7; D: .; size: .; CDR3: CASSSYYEQYF; DNA: TGTGCCAGCAGCTCGTACTACGAGCAGTACTTC
V: TRBV6-6; length: 14; J: TRBJ2-1; D: TRBD1; size: once; CDR3: CASSYPGGNREQFF; DNA: TGTGCCAGCAGTTACCCAGGGGGAAACCGTGAGCAGTTCTTC
V: TRBV29-1; length: 10; J: TRBJ1-1; D: .; size: few; CDR3: CSAPGFEAFF; DNA: TGCAGCGCCCCAGGGTTTGAAGCTTTCTTT
V: TRBV7-7; length: 15; J: TRBJ2-7; D: .; size: .; CDR3: CASSPQAGAGYEQYF; DNA: TGTGCCAGCAGCCCTCAGGCGGGGGCAGGCTACGAGCAGTACTTC
V: TRBV10-1; length: 14; J: TRBJ2-3; D: .; size: .; CDR3: CASSLELGTDTQYF; DNA: TGCGCCTCCTCACTGGAGTTGGGCACAGATACGCAGTATTTT
V: TRBV5-6; length: 16; J: TRBJ2-1; D: .; size: .; CDR3: CASSLTGSYSYNEQFF; DNA: TGTGCCAGCAGCCTGACCGGGTCATACTCCTACAATGAGCAGTTCTTC
V: TRBV9; length: 12; J: TRBJ2-2; D: .; size: .; CDR3: CASSGGTGELFF; DNA: TGTGCCAGCAGCGGGGGGACCGGGGAGCTGTTTTTT
V: TRBV6-1; length: 15; J: TRBJ1-1; D: .; size: .; CDR3: CASRAESVMNTEAFF; DNA: TGTGCCAGCAGGGCCGAGAGCGTCATGAACACTGAAGCTTTCTTT
V: TRBV6-6; length: 16; J: TRBJ2-2; D: .; size: once; CDR3: CASSISAGQNTGELFF; DNA: TGTGCCAGCAGTATATCCGCGGGACAGAACACCGGGGAGCTGTTTTTT
V: TRBV7-9; length: 13; J: TRBJ2-5; D: .; size: .; CDR3: CASSRTRGETQYF; DNA: TGTGCCAGCAGCCGGACCAGGGGCGAGACCCAGTACTTC
V: TRBV7-2; length: 14; J: TRBJ2-3; D: .; size: .; CDR3: CASTQGPPSNTQYF; DNA: TGTGCCAGCACCCAGGGGCCCCCTAGCAATACGCAGTATTTT
V: TRBV28; length: 15; J: TRBJ1-3; D: TRBD1; size: .; CDR3: CASQTPIGQGDTIYF; DNA: TGTGCCAGCCAAACTCCCATTGGACAGGGGGACACCATATATTTT